Described below is a single TCR beta chain sequence and its context. Its antigen remains unidentified. The method was immunoSEQ multiplex PCR; TCRdb's version includes in-frame clones alone and lacks a portion of them. Among about 21,000 clones listed, 85% to 90% were seen once. CDR1 and CDR2 (germline): SQVTM, ANQGSEA. V was trimmed by 7 bases and J by 8 bases, leaving 20 bases between them. This CDR3 spans 13 amino acids. These data originate in a study of T cell clonotyping in hematopoietic cell transplantation. For the study at large: Pretransplant recipient samples were taken after cytoreduction.

Points from the study as a whole: Recipient TCR diversity dropped after transplant; expanded clonotypes rose from day 30 to 180.

This sample's time point: recipient sample about 28 days before transplant, after cytoreduction. The sequence was collected from a young man with biphenotypic leukemia. Some clones in this sample may be carry-over from other donors' samples. Here the sequenced sample was peripheral blood mononuclear cells, taken before stem cell transplant. V usage is TRBV29-1 and J usage is TRBJ1-2; possibly TRBD1 for D (5 bases). In DNA form, the CDR3 reads TGCAGCGGTGTCTACGCCGGGACTCGGGGCTACACCTTC. Amino acid sequence: CSGVYAGTRGYTF.